These 19 T cell receptor beta chains were all obtained from the same sample, sequenced in a study of CD8 T cells in ankylosing spondylitis. MiXCR, run by TCRdb on the 5' RACE reads, gives a single entry per CDR3 protein. The table records 40,000 or so distinct CDR3 sequences, approximately 11% of them present only once. The sequenced material came from blood, either unsorted or a sorted T cell fraction (not recorded which). The receptor set was obtained from a male donor with ankylosing spondylitis or in good health (not recorded which).

The J gene is TRBJ2-5, the V gene TRBV5-1; 8 bases are shared with TRBD2. This CDR3 is built from 14 residues. CDR1 is SGHRS and CDR2 is YFSETQ in the germline V gene. V was pared by 2 bases and J by 5 bases, with 5 bases of the junction left unmatched. In nucleotides, the CDR3 is TGCGCCAGCAGCTTATCGGGGGGGTTGGAGACCCAGTACTTC. It codes for CASSLSGGLETQYF.

In this sample, this clonotype turned up many times. The genes are TRBV15 and TRBJ2-4; D unresolved. The CDR3 runs to 14 residues. From germline, CDR1 is LNHNV and CDR2 YYDKDF (reference sequence). The V end lost 5 bases, the J end lost 3 bases, and 11 bases lay between the germline ends. The CDR3 reads CATSLTYNKNIQYF. CDR3 bases: TGTGCCACCAGCCTAACCTACAACAAAAACATTCAGTACTTC.

For this clonotype: A single base separates this from a much larger clone, so it may be a read error. V is TRBV7-6 and J is TRBJ2-7, with a weak D call TRBD1 (5 bases). With 0 bases removed from V and 3 bases from J, the gap between germline ends came to 12 bases. The CDR3 runs to 15 residues. Per germline, CDR1 SGHVS and CDR2 FNYEAQ. The CDR3 coding sequence is TGTGCCAGCAGCTTAGCCGGTGACAGAAACTACGAGCAGTACTTC. Translation gives CASSLAGDRNYEQYF. Combining the CDR3 with reference TRBV7-6 and TRBJ2-7 gives the whole variable domain GAGVSQSPRYKVTKRGQDVALRCDPISGHVSLYWYRQALGQGPEFLTYFNYEAQQDKSGLPNDRFSAERPEGSISTLTIQRTEQRDSAMYRCASSLAGDRNYEQYFGPGTRLTVT.

This clonotype was recorded a few times. V usage is TRBV18 and J usage is TRBJ1-1; 7 nucleotides match TRBD1. Losses at the gene ends were 2 bases for V and 3 bases for J; bases not matched to a gene: 6. Germline V gene lookup returns CDR1 KGHSH and CDR2 LQKENI. This CDR3 spans 15 amino acids. The CDR3 nucleotides read TGTGCCAGCTCACCAGTCAGGGACAGAGACACTGAAGCTTTCTTT. Its protein is CASSPVRDRDTEAFF. The variable domain in full, completed from reference TRBV18 and TRBJ1-1, reads NAGVMQNPRHLVRRRGQEARLRCSPMKGHSHVYWYRQLPEEGLKFMVYLQKENIIDESGMPKERFSAEFPKEGPSILRIQQVVRGDSAAYFCASSPVRDRDTEAFFGQGTRLTVV.

In its sample, this clonotype was seen a few times. The chain is built from TRBV9 and TRBJ2-2, with 10 bases identical to TRBD1. Germline trimming cut 2 bases from V and 8 bases from J; bases unmatched to any gene: 6. The CDR3 extends over 15 amino acids. In germline, CDR1 is SGDLS, CDR2 YYNGEE. The CDR3 protein is CASSVGQGFSGELFF. The CDR3 region has the DNA TGTGCCAGCAGCGTGGGACAGGGGTTTTCGGGGGAGCTGTTTTTT.

This clonotype appeared many times. The chain joins TRBV5-1 to TRBJ2-3, with TRBD2 matching over 8 bases. This CDR3 is 14 amino acids long. Per the germline V gene, CDR1 is SGHRS and CDR2 is YFSETQ. The trim removed 2 bases at V and 5 bases at J, leaving 4 bases unmatched. The CDR3 loop reads CASSLGLAGDTQYF. CDR3 DNA sequence: TGCGCCAGCAGCTTAGGACTAGCAGGAGATACGCAGTATTTT.

The chain is built from TRBV18 and TRBJ1-1; maybe TRBD1 (5 bases). With 3 bases removed from V and 0 bases from J, the gap between germline ends came to 11 bases. The germline CDR1 and CDR2 sequences are KGHSH and LQKENI. This CDR3 is built from 15 residues. The CDR3 DNA follows: TGTGCCAGCTCACCGGACAATGACTTGAACACTGAAGCTTTCTTT. It codes for CASSPDNDLNTEAFF.

This clonotype occurred a few times. The J gene is TRBJ2-2, the V gene TRBV7-7, with TRBD1 matching 8 bases. Per the germline V gene, CDR1 is SSHAT and CDR2 is FNYEAQ (reference sequence). This CDR3 is built from 15 residues. V was clipped by 3 bases and J by 6 bases; unmatched bases: 6. In DNA form, the CDR3 reads TGTGCCAGCAGCTTGAGACAGGGGCCCCCCGGGGAGCTGTTTTTT. Encoded protein: CASSLRQGPPGELFF.

This clonotype has a count of ten or more. V and J are TRBV12-3 or TRBV12-4 and TRBJ2-3; TRBD2 aligns across 7 bases. Trimming at V came to 6 bases and at J to 2 bases, leaving 5 bases not matched to a gene. The CDR3 contains 14 residues. The CDR3 protein is CASSSGAFTDTQYF. The CDR3 DNA follows: TGTGCCAGCAGCAGCGGGGCTTTCACAGATACGCAGTATTTT.

The chain is built from TRBV18 and TRBJ2-3; 10 positions agree with TRBD1. Looked up from germline, CDR1 is KGHSH and CDR2 is LQKENI. The CDR3 runs 17 residues. The J segment lost 2 bases and the V segment lost 6 bases, leaving 11 bases of the junction unmatched. In DNA form, the CDR3 reads TGTGCCAGCTCTCCCTACCCCGGGACAGGGGACACAGATACGCAGTATTTT. Its translation: CASSPYPGTGDTDTQYF.

With regard to this clonotype: A much larger clone differs by one base, so this may be a read error. V gene TRBV15 combines with J gene TRBJ2-3; 7 positions agree with TRBD2. V was pared by 8 bases and J by 11 bases, with 16 bases of the junction left unmatched. The CDR3 contains 14 residues. Germline values: CDR1 LNHNV, CDR2 YYDKDF (reference sequence). CDR3: CATGAVVGGIGQYF. The CDR3 nucleotides read TGTGCCACCGGCGCGGTCGTGGGGGGGATCGGGCAGTATTTT.

There are a few counts of this clonotype. The chain combines TRBV11-2 with TRBJ2-3, with D unresolved. The CDR3 has 14 residues. Trimming left V 0 bases short and J 4 bases short, with 8 bases between. Germline CDR1 is SGHAT and CDR2 is FQNNGV. CDR3 DNA sequence: TGTGCCAGCAGCTTAGAATCAGGCCCAGATACGCAGTATTTT. It encodes CASSLESGPDTQYF.

This clonotype was found many times. The chain employs TRBV4-1 and TRBJ1-3; D not certain. Germline assignment: CDR1 MGHRA and CDR2 YSYEKL. Trimming took 1 base from V and 4 from J, leaving 11 bases between them. The CDR3 runs to 15 residues. The CDR3 reads CASSQVTLYGNTIYF. The CDR3 DNA reads TGCGCCAGCAGCCAAGTGACCCTCTACGGAAACACCATATATTTT.

This clonotype was counted a few times. This rearrangement joins TRBV21-1 to TRBJ1-1. TRBV21-1 is noted as a pseudogene. The CDR3 runs to 14 residues. This CDR3 reads CASVGRAVDTEAFF. CDR3 in DNA: TGTGCCAGCGTGGGGAGGGCGGTGGACACTGAAGCTTTCTTT.

This sequence joins TRBV5-1 and TRBJ1-2; the D gene is possibly TRBD1 (5 bases). This CDR3 comprises 15 residues. The ends were cut back, 4 bases at V and 5 bases at J, with 18 bases in the middle. Germline loops: CDR1 SGHRS, CDR2 YFSETQ. CDR3 loop: CASSPSGRTSYGYTF. The CDR3 nucleotides read TGCGCCAGCAGCCCGTCGGGACGGACTAGTTATGGCTACACCTTC. The variable domain in full, completed from reference TRBV5-1 and TRBJ1-2, reads KAGVTQTPRYLIKTRGQQVTLSCSPISGHRSVSWYQQTPGQGLQFLFEYFSETQRNKGNFPGRFSGRQFSNSRSEMNVSTLELGDSALYLCASSPSGRTSYGYTFGSGTRLTVV.

This clonotype was detected many times. J is TRBJ2-6 and V is TRBV12-3 or TRBV12-4; tentatively, D is TRBD1 (6 bases). The CDR3 contains 15 residues. V was cut by 5 bases and J by 4 bases, with 12 bases left in between. The CDR3 here is CASSLSGVGANVLTF. Here the CDR3 DNA reads TGTGCCAGCAGTCTCTCAGGGGTAGGGGCCAACGTCCTGACTTTC.

This clonotype was counted many times. The gene calls are TRBV7-7 and TRBJ2-1; 7 bases fit TRBD1. The trim removed 4 bases at V and 4 bases at J, leaving 1 base unmatched. Germline V gene lookup returns CDR1 SSHAT and CDR2 FNYEAQ (reference sequence). This CDR3 is 13 amino acids long. The CDR3 sequence is CASSSQGYNEQFF. The DNA for the CDR3 is TGTGCCAGCAGCTCACAGGGGTACAATGAGCAGTTCTTC.

This clonotype appeared many times. The V gene is TRBV5-1, the J gene TRBJ2-1; the D call may be TRBD1 or TRBD2 (7 bases each). The CDR3 is 14 amino acids. Germline V gene data show CDR1 as SGHRS and CDR2 as YFSETQ. The V and J ends lost 0 bases and 14 bases respectively, with 18 bases between them. For the CDR3, the DNA is TGCGCCAGCAGCTTGGCCGGCCAGGGGGGGGCCAAGTTCTTC. Protein: CASSLAGQGGAKFF. The variable domain in full, completed from reference TRBV5-1 and TRBJ2-1, reads KAGVTQTPRYLIKTRGQQVTLSCSPISGHRSVSWYQQTPGQGLQFLFEYFSETQRNKGNFPGRFSGRQFSNSRSEMNVSTLELGDSALYLCASSLAGQGGAKFFGPGTRLTVL.

This clonotype was found many times. The chain carries TRBV6-1 and TRBJ2-3; 8 bases align to TRBD1. This CDR3 is 14 amino acids long. V lost 5 bases, J lost 6 bases, and 7 bases stayed unmatched. Germline V gene lookup returns CDR1 MNHNS and CDR2 SASEGT. The CDR3 protein is CASSPGQGTDTQYF. The CDR3 coding sequence is TGTGCCAGCAGTCCAGGACAGGGTACGGATACGCAGTATTTT.